A single sample gave rise to the 9 T cell receptor beta chains below, sequenced in a study of spatial heterogeneity in lung cancer. The time point denotes: blood at routine non-recurrence follow-up after resection. TCRdb reanalysed the 5' RACE reads using MiXCR and keeps one entry per CDR3 protein. The sample contains 55,000 to 75,000 distinct CDR3 sequences, approximately 8.9% of which appear only once. Sequencing was performed on PBMCs, taken at follow-up. These receptors came from a female donor with early-stage non-small cell lung cancer.

This clonotype has a count of ten or more. The chain recombines TRBV18 with TRBJ2-1; weak D call: TRBD2 (7 bases). V was trimmed by 0 bases and J by 10 bases, leaving 13 bases between them. CDR3 size: 14 residues. The V gene's germline CDR1 is KGHSH and CDR2 LQKENI. The CDR3, as DNA: TGTGCCAGCTCACCACCGCCCGGGGGGCGCGAGCAGTTCTTC. Amino acid sequence: CASSPPPGGREQFF. Full variable domain (remainder filled in from reference TRBV18 and TRBJ2-1): NAGVMQNPRHLVRRRGQEARLRCSPMKGHSHVYWYRQLPEEGLKFMVYLQKENIIDESGMPKERFSAEFPKEGPSILRIQQVVRGDSAAYFCASSPPPGGREQFFGPGTRLTVL.

This clonotype was counted ten times or more. The V and J genes are TRBV18 and TRBJ2-4; no clear D gene. Germline V gives CDR1 KGHSH, CDR2 LQKENI. This CDR3 spans 11 amino acids. Trimming shortened V by 3 bases and J by 4 bases, and 1 base separated the two germline ends. CDR3 protein: CASSPKNIQYF. The CDR3 DNA reads TGTGCCAGCTCACCTAAAAACATTCAGTACTTC.

This clonotype has ten or more counts. CDR3 loop: CSAPPGGNQPQHF. The CDR3 region has the DNA TGCAGTGCCCCCCCAGGGGGCAATCAGCCCCAGCATTTT. The V call is TRBV20-1, the J call TRBJ1-5, with D possibly being TRBD1 (6 bases). The germline V gene has CDR1 DFQATT and CDR2 SNEGSKA (reference sequence). There are 13 residues in the CDR3. V gave up 6 bases and J gave up 2 bases, with 11 bases separating them.

In its sample, this clonotype was seen many times. The chain links TRBV5-1 to TRBJ2-3; 7 bases agree with TRBD2. Germline V CDR1 and CDR2: SGHRS, YFSETQ. CDR3 length equals 17 residues. V shed 4 bases and J 0 bases; nucleotides not matched to a gene: 11. CDR3 protein: CASSAGAGVWSTDTQYF. The CDR3 coding sequence is TGCGCCAGCAGCGCGGGCGCGGGAGTATGGAGCACAGATACGCAGTATTTT.

This clonotype appeared a few times. V gene TRBV7-9 combines with J gene TRBJ1-5; D unresolved. V lost 8 bases, J lost 3 bases, and 11 bases lay in between. The germline gives CDR1 SEHNR, CDR2 FQNEAQ (reference sequence). This CDR3 comprises 13 residues. CDR3 sequence reads: CASRNGNNQPQHF. The CDR3, as DNA: TGTGCCAGCCGCAACGGGAACAATCAGCCCCAGCATTTT.

This clonotype was picked up many times. The chain links TRBV29-1 to TRBJ1-1, with 11 bases identical to TRBD1. Germline CDR1 SQVTM, CDR2 ANQGSEA. The CDR3 consists of 15 residues. J gave up 3 bases and V 7 bases, and 10 bases lay outside the gene matches. The chain's CDR3 is CSETGTGGGDTEAFF. CDR3 DNA sequence: TGCAGCGAGACCGGGACAGGGGGAGGGGACACTGAAGCTTTCTTT.

The chain is built from TRBV18 and TRBJ1-5; 9 bases map to TRBD1. From germline, CDR1 is KGHSH and CDR2 LQKENI. J lost 2 bases, V lost 5 bases, and 4 bases had no gene match. The CDR3 is 15 amino acids. The CDR3 nucleotides read TGTGCCAGCTCAGGGGACAGGGTGGGCAATCAGCCCCAGCATTTT. Translation: CASSGDRVGNQPQHF.

By frequency in the sample, this clonotype is medium-sized. This chain uses TRBV9 with TRBJ1-1; the D gene is possibly TRBD1 (5 bases). The germline CDR1 and CDR2 sequences are SGDLS and YYNGEE. The CDR3 has 16 amino acids. Trimming stripped 3 bases from V and 2 bases from J, with 17 bases between. For the CDR3, the DNA is TGTGCCAGCAGCGGGGGGGAGAACCCCGAAAACACTGAAGCTTTCTTT. It specifies CASSGGENPENTEAFF. Based on the CDR3 plus reference TRBV9 and TRBJ1-1, the full variable domain is DSGVTQTPKHLITATGQRVTLRCSPRSGDLSVYWYQQSLDQGLQFLIQYYNGEERAKGNILERFSAQQFPDLHSELNLSSLELGDSALYFCASSGGENPENTEAFFGQGTRLTVV.

The table lists this clonotype with many counts. This chain joins TRBV15 and TRBJ1-4; D ambiguous. Germline V lookup: CDR1 LNHNV, CDR2 YYDKDF (reference sequence). The CDR3 is 17 residues long. Trimming shortened V by 1 base and J by 0 bases, and 12 bases separated the two germline ends. The CDR3 loop reads CATSRVAGIATNEKLFF. DNA for the CDR3: TGTGCCACCAGCAGAGTGGCGGGGATTGCAACTAATGAAAAACTGTTTTTT.